This passage covers 27 T cell receptor beta chains from one sample sequenced in a study of tumor and adjacent non-tumor tissue in lung cancer. RNA was extracted from bulk tissue without any cell sorting. The normal lung tissue was taken more than 3 cm from the tumor edge. Three rounds of nested PCR, following a modified ARM-PCR protocol, produced the TCRbeta library. TCRdb re-called the multiplex PCR reads through MiXCR, storing one row per CDR3 protein. The data hold around 80,000 distinct CDR3 sequences, with 76% observed a single time. Specimen: distant non-tumor lung tissue. These receptors originate from a man in his 70s with non-small cell lung cancer.

A note on this clonotype: Here the CDR3 omits its conserved ending phenylalanine or tryptophan, so a read error is the likely source. V usage is TRBV11-2 and J usage is TRBJ2-2, with 7 bases aligning to TRBD1. Germline V CDR1 and CDR2: SGHAT, FQNNGV. The length of the CDR3 is 16 residues. The chain's CDR3 is CASSLVGTGVEGELFY. As DNA, the CDR3 is TGTGCAAGCAGCTTAGTGGGCACAGGGGTTGAAGGGGAGCTGTTTTAT.

Comments on this clonotype: At one boundary the junction diverges from the germline segment, which might be a read error. This sequence joins TRBV12-3 or TRBV12-4 and TRBJ1-5, with 7 bases identical to TRBD1. This CDR3 is built from 15 residues. CDR3 residues: CASSSSGGDNQPQLF. CDR3 DNA sequence: TGCGCCAGCAGCTCCTCAGGGGGTGACAATCAGCCCCAGCTTTTT.

The chain combines TRBV11-2 with TRBJ1-2; D gene unclear. Germline V gene sequence: CDR1 SGHAT, CDR2 FQNNGV. The CDR3 length is 14 residues. The V end lost 5 bases, the J end lost 6 bases, and 16 bases lay between the germline ends. The CDR3 loop reads CASSPTRGTHGYTF. CDR3 nucleotide sequence: TGTGCCAGCAGCCCAACACGGGGTACCCATGGCTACACCTTC. Full variable domain (missing parts from reference TRBV11-2 and TRBJ1-2): EAGVAQSPRYKIIEKRQSVAFWCNPISGHATLYWYQQILGQGPKLLIQFQNNGVVDDSQLPKDRFSAERLKGVDSTLKIQPAKLEDSAVYLCASSPTRGTHGYTFGSGTRLTVV.

V usage is TRBV6-6 and J usage is TRBJ2-5; D unclear. CDR1 MNHNY and CDR2 SVGAGI come from the germline V gene (reference sequence). The CDR3 has 15 residues. V lost 7 bases, J lost 3 bases, and 18 bases lay in between. CDR3 DNA: TGTGCCAGCAATCCCCTTTTGTGGGAAGAAGAGACCCAGTACTTC. Translating gives CASNPLLWEEETQYF.

Concerning this clonotype: Since a much larger clone is just one base distant, this may be a read error. The chain uses TRBV6-6 and TRBJ2-7; 7 bases line up with TRBD1. V trimming: 11 bases; J trimming: 2 bases; junction bases outside the gene matches: 9. In germline, CDR1 is MNHNY, CDR2 SVGAGI (reference sequence). This CDR3 has 13 residues. CDR3 protein: CACRQGPAYEQYF. The CDR3, as DNA: TGTGCCTGCCGACAGGGACCAGCCTACGAGCAGTACTTC.

This clonotype was seen more than once but under ten times. A clone one base away is much larger, so this may be a read error. As the CDR3 is not closed by the conserved phenylalanine or tryptophan, this likely results from a read error. This rearrangement joins TRBV29-1 to TRBJ2-1; D gene uncertain. Germline CDR1 and CDR2: SQVTM and ANQGSEA. The germline V and J ends were trimmed by 8 bases and 5 bases, with 7 bases remaining between them. This CDR3 is built from 10 residues. The CDR3 loop is CSNGHNEQFI. CDR3 bases: TGCAGCAATGGGCACAATGAGCAGTTCATC.

This clonotype was seen a handful of times. The chain is built from TRBV5-4 and TRBJ2-5, with 9 bases identical to TRBD2. Germline-derived CDR1 and CDR2 are SGHNT and YYREEE (reference sequence). V gave up 0 bases and J gave up 11 bases; unmatched junction bases: 14. The CDR3 extends over 16 amino acids. CDR3 DNA sequence: TGTGCCAGCAGCTTGGGTAGCGGGGGTGTGTGGGAGATACAGTACTTC. This codes for CASSLGSGGVWEIQYF. Full variable domain (rest looked up from reference TRBV5-4 and TRBJ2-5): ETGVTQSPTHLIKTRGQQVTLRCSSQSGHNTVSWYQQALGQGPQFIFQYYREEENGRGNFPPRFSGLQFPNYSSELNVNALELDDSALYLCASSLGSGGVWEIQYFGPGTRLLVL.

In this sample, this clonotype turned up a few times. The junction and the germline gene differ at one end; a read error may be behind it. This rearrangement joins TRBV6-1 to TRBJ1-6, with a tentative D call TRBD1 (5 bases). CDR3 length equals 13 residues. CDR1 MNHNS and CDR2 SASEGT come from the germline V gene. The CDR3 nucleotides read TGTGCCAGCCGTGGACATGCGAATTCACCCCTCCATTTT. It is translated as CASRGHANSPLHF.

Worth noting for this clonotype: One end of the junction does not line up with germline, which may come from a read error. V is TRBV4-1 and J is TRBJ2-3; D unclear. CDR1 MGHRA and CDR2 YSYEKL come from the germline V gene. The CDR3 totals 15 residues. For the CDR3, the DNA is TGTGCCAACAGCCAGCCGTCGTTACGCACAGATACGCACTATTTT. Residues: CANSQPSLRTDTHYF.

Comment on this clonotype: One base away lies a much larger clone, so this may be a sequencing read error. The V gene is TRBV14, the J gene TRBJ1-2; D unclear. Per germline, CDR1 SGHDN and CDR2 FVKESK. V lost 2 bases to trimming and J lost 6 bases, with 10 bases between them. This CDR3 contains 13 residues. CDR3 residues: CASSQIYLDGYTF. CDR3 nucleotide sequence: TGTGCCAGCAGCCAAATATATTTAGATGGCTACACCTTC.

The chain combines TRBV6-2 or TRBV6-3 with TRBJ2-1, with D possibly matching TRBD2 (5 bases). There are 15 residues in the CDR3. Germline V CDR1 and CDR2: MNHEY, SVGEGT. The ends were cut back, 11 bases at V and 12 bases at J, with 29 bases in the middle. CDR3 protein: CASLGLASSYKVQFF. CDR3 sequence (DNA): TGTGCCTCCCTCGGGCTAGCCAGCTCCTACAAAGTGCAGTTCTTC.

On this clonotype: One junction end does not reproduce the germline sequence, and a read error may be involved. The chain recombines TRBV12-3 or TRBV12-4 with TRBJ2-7; D perhaps matches TRBD1 (6 bases). The CDR3 sequence is 14 residues long. The CDR3 coding sequence is TGTGCCGGCAGTTCCACATTGACCAGGGGAGAGCAGTACTTC. Translating gives CAGSSTLTRGEQYF.

The V and J genes are TRBV6-2 or TRBV6-3 and TRBJ1-5; D is tentatively TRBD1 or TRBD2 (6 bases each). The J call is uncertain, as TRBJ2-3 better fits the DNA end. Germline CDR1 reads MNHEY; CDR2 reads SVGEGT. The CDR3 has 15 amino acids. DNA for the CDR3: TGTGCCAGCAGTCAGTACCTGGGGGGCAATCAGCCCCAGTATTTT. Translation gives CASSQYLGGNQPQYF.

In DNA, the CDR3 is TGTCCGAGTAGCTCCCCGGGCAGTACGAAAGAGACCCAGTACTTC. It specifies CPSSSPGSTKETQYF. The chain carries TRBV7-9 and TRBJ2-5; no reliable D call. CDR3 size: 15 residues. CDR1 and CDR2 (germline): SEHNR, FQNEAQ (reference sequence).

Points on this clonotype: This may stem from a read error, because a much larger clone lies one nucleotide away. This chain uses TRBV29-1 with TRBJ1-2; D unclear. Germline V gene lookup returns CDR1 SQVTM and CDR2 ANQGSEA. The CDR3 totals 13 residues. Trimming pared 5 bases from V and 4 bases from J, leaving 14 bases between. CDR3 sequence (DNA): TGCAGCGTTTTAAGACCGGGCCTCTATGGCTACACCTTC. This codes for CSVLRPGLYGYTF. The whole variable domain, remainder taken from reference TRBV29-1 and TRBJ1-2, is SAVISQKPSRDICQRGTSLTIQCQVDSQVTMMFWYRQQPGQSLTLIATANQGSEATYESGFVIDKFPISRPNLTFSTLTVSNMSPEDSSIYLCSVLRPGLYGYTFGSGTRLTVV.

In the case of this clonotype: A junction end diverges from the germline sequence, so it may reflect a read error. The gene calls are TRBV13 and TRBJ2-7, with D possibly being TRBD2 (5 bases). The CDR3 extends over 13 amino acids. Germline V CDR1 and CDR2: PRHDT, FYEKMQ (reference sequence). In DNA form, the CDR3 reads TGCGCTAGCAGCTCACTAAAACTAGAGGAGCAGAACTTC. It is translated as CASSSLKLEEQNF.

Of note for this clonotype: The junction departs from the called germline gene at one end, perhaps through a read error. The rearrangement joins TRBV6-1 to TRBJ1-5, with D possibly TRBD1 on 5 matching bases. Per the germline V gene, CDR1 is MNHNS and CDR2 is SASEGT. This CDR3 is built from 15 residues. The CDR3 reads CASSEAGGGFQPQHF. For the CDR3, the DNA is TGTGCCAGTAGTGAAGCGGGGGGGGGTTTCCAGCCCCAGCATTTT.

Notes on this clonotype: A junction boundary mismatches the germline segment, possibly from a read error. The chain has TRBV6-1 and TRBJ2-5; TRBD2 matches 9 bases. This CDR3 is 15 amino acids long. Germline V gives CDR1 MNHNS, CDR2 SASEGT. CDR3 nucleotides: TGTGGCAGCACGTATGGTAGCGGGAGACAAGAGGCCCAGTACTTC. Its translation: CGSTYGSGRQEAQYF.

Turning to this clonotype: The final CDR3 position lacks the conserved phenylalanine or tryptophan, pointing to a likely read error. V is TRBV5-1 and J is TRBJ2-5; 12 bases fit TRBD1. The CDR3 runs 16 residues. CDR1 SGHRS and CDR2 YFSETQ come from the germline V gene. The CDR3 nucleotides are TGCACCAACAGCTTCTCCGGGACAGGGGGCGCGGAGACCCAGTACTTA. Amino acid sequence: CTNSFSGTGGAETQYL.

As concerns this clonotype: The junction departs from germline at one end; a sequencing error may be responsible. V usage is TRBV4-2 and J usage is TRBJ1-2; unclear D gene. Looked up from germline, CDR1 is LGHNA and CDR2 is YNFKEQ. The CDR3 runs 14 residues. The CDR3 region has the DNA TGTGTCAGCAGTCAAGACGGTACTAACTATGGCTACGCCTTC. Its protein is CVSSQDGTNYGYAF.

Many counts were recorded for this clonotype. This chain uses TRBV28 with TRBJ2-2; possible D gene TRBD1, 6 bases. The germline CDR1 and CDR2 sequences are MDHEN and SYDVKM. The CDR3 extends over 14 amino acids. V was shortened by 5 bases and J by 6 bases, with 13 bases between the two germline ends. CDR3 protein: CASSPNRVAGELFF. Written as DNA, the CDR3 is TGTGCCAGCAGTCCAAACAGGGTGGCCGGGGAGCTGTTTTTT.

As regards this clonotype: Sequence at one end of the junction differs from germline and may be a read error. This chain's CDR3 is CSVVGTSSTVTQYF. The CDR3 nucleotides are TGCAGCGTCGTTGGGACATCTAGCACAGTTACGCAGTATTTT. The chain links TRBV29-1 to TRBJ2-3; possible D gene TRBD1, 6 bases. The CDR3 runs to 14 residues. Germline assignment: CDR1 SQVTM and CDR2 ANQGSEA.

A remark on this clonotype: The junction and the germline gene differ at one end; a read error may be behind it. The V call is TRBV6-5, the J call TRBJ2-6; 7 bases are a match to TRBD1. The CDR3 has 17 amino acids. Germline CDR1 is MNHEY and CDR2 is SVGAGI. As DNA, the CDR3 is TGTGCCAGCAGTACCGGGATAGGGGGCTCTGAGGCCAACGTCCTGACTTTC. Encoded protein: CASSTGIGGSEANVLTF.

A word on this clonotype: Sequence at one end of the junction differs from germline and may be a read error. The chain couples TRBV29-1 to TRBJ2-3; possibly TRBD1 or TRBD2 for D (6 bases each). The germline gives CDR1 SQVTM, CDR2 ANQGSEA. The CDR3 totals 17 residues. CDR3 in amino acids: CSLIPYVTWGDTDKQYF. The CDR3 DNA reads as TGCAGCTTAATCCCATATGTGACATGGGGGGACACAGATAAGCAGTATTTC.

The chain is built from TRBV12-3 or TRBV12-4 and TRBJ2-3; D is undetermined. Trimming took 3 bases from V and 8 from J, leaving 24 bases between them. The CDR3 has 17 residues. The CDR3 DNA sequence: TGTGCCAGCAGTTTTAGCATAGGGAATATTGTGTCAGGTACGCAGTATTTT. Its protein is CASSFSIGNIVSGTQYF.

In regard to this clonotype: A read error may be the cause here, since a much bigger clone is one base away. The chain recombines TRBV6-2 or TRBV6-3 with TRBJ2-7; 8 positions agree with TRBD1. The ends lost 6 bases at V and 2 bases at J; junction bases unmatched: 9. CDR3 length: 15 residues. Germline lookup yields CDR1 MNHEY and CDR2 SVGEGT. The CDR3 protein is CASRRKTGAAYEQYF. The DNA of the CDR3 is TGTGCCAGCAGGAGAAAGACAGGGGCGGCCTACGAGCAGTACTTC.

For this clonotype: Germline and junction disagree at one end, which may indicate a read error. This chain links TRBV6-5 with TRBJ2-7; D might be TRBD2 (5 bases). The CDR3 extends over 15 amino acids. CDR1 and CDR2 (germline): MNHEY, SVGAGI. The CDR3 region has the DNA TGTGCTAGCAGTTACTCGGCGGGTTGGGCCTACGAGCAGTACTTC. Protein: CASSYSAGWAYEQYF.